This T cell receptor (beta chain) was sequenced in a study of T cells in Graves' hyperthyroidism and ophthalmopathy. Turning to the study itself: Sampling of peripheral blood happened at initial diagnosis, prior to any treatment.

This clonotype was recorded at least ten times. Its antigen is unknown. Whole-study results and caveats: Most thyroid clonotypes expanded above 0.001 appeared in blood too.

The CDR3 regions of TCR beta were amplified from RNA transcripts. An initial round of RT-PCR targeting the TCR CDR3 relied on the HTBI primer set. TCRdb reanalysed the multiplex PCR reads using MiXCR and keeps one entry per CDR3 protein. The repertoire holds 160,000 or so distinct CDR3 sequences, about a tenth seen once, with approximately 20% in the top ten. Patients with uncontrolled infections, other autoimmune diseases, pregnancy or lactation were excluded. Diagnoses were established using clinical symptoms, serum thyroxine and TRAb, thyroid ultrasound and orbital computed tomography. The ends were cut back, 4 bases at V and 5 bases at J, with 17 bases in the middle. This CDR3 is built from 15 residues.

This clonotype was sampled from a woman aged 18-29 years with Graves' hyperthyroidism that later progressed to Graves' ophthalmopathy. This chain connects TRBV12-3 or TRBV12-4 to TRBJ1-1; maybe TRBD1 (5 bases). Sample: blood. The DNA for the CDR3 is TGTGCCAGCAGTTCCATAGGTCAGGGCGATACTGAAGCTTTCTTT. Its protein product is CASSSIGQGDTEAFF.